The entry below gives a single T cell receptor beta chain sequence along with its context. Germline V lookup: CDR1 SGHRS, CDR2 YFSETQ. Trimming removed 4 bases at V and 1 base at J, with 10 bases between. This CDR3 is built from 14 residues. These data come from a study of blood T cell repertoires in COVID-19. Profiling relied on immunoSEQ multiplex PCR, and the TCRdb table lists in-frame clones only, not all of them. The table records about 200,000 clones, less than 90% of them present only once. The V and J genes are TRBV5-1 and TRBJ2-3; tentatively, D is TRBD1 (5 bases). The specimen sequenced was peripheral blood. This clonotype originated in a human donor in a cohort sampled during active COVID-19. CDR3 bases: TGCGCCAGCAGCGTAGGACAAGGCACAGATACGCAGTATTTT. This encodes CASSVGQGTDTQYF.